A selection of T cell receptor beta chains follows, all from one sample in a study of sequential checkpoint blockade in melanoma. Measured with immunoSEQ multiplex PCR; TCRdb has only the in-frame clones, and not every one. Altogether 35,000 to 50,000 clones are present, roughly 88% being singletons, with the ten largest covering around 12%. Sample: CD8+ T cells sorted from blood (inferred from file names), taken from a patient given nivolumab and ipilimumab in sequence. The receptors stem from a human donor with melanoma. Both conserved end residues are part of each CDR3. Each record gives: V gene, J gene, D gene, clone size, CDR3 protein, CDR3 DNA. The D gene is left open where the match is weak. Not every row has a clone size; where given, it reads once, few, many or a size class.

V: TRBV5-1; J: TRBJ2-7; D: NA; size: NA; CDR3: CASSLEDYYEQYF; DNA: TGCGCCAGCAGCTTGGAGGACTACTACGAGCAGTACTTC
V: TRBV5-6; J: TRBJ1-1; D: TRBD1; size: NA; CDR3: CASSLAENRGTQNTEAFF; DNA: TGTGCCAGCAGCTTGGCTGAGAACAGGGGGACCCAGAACACTGAAGCTTTCTTT
V: TRBV2; J: TRBJ1-5; D: NA; size: NA; CDR3: CASRSGIHPGQPQHF; DNA: TGTGCCAGCAGGTCAGGTATCCATCCTGGTCAGCCCCAGCATTTT
V: TRBV6-5; J: TRBJ1-2; D: NA; size: NA; CDR3: CASSYSGEGGYTF; DNA: TGTGCCAGCAGTTACTCCGGGGAGGGTGGCTACACCTTC
V: TRBV7-9; J: TRBJ2-1; D: TRBD2; size: NA; CDR3: CASSPGESSGSRNEQFF; DNA: TGTGCCAGCAGCCCCGGTGAGAGTAGCGGGAGTAGAAATGAGCAGTTCTTC
V: TRBV27; J: TRBJ1-5; D: TRBD1; size: once; CDR3: CASGWTGGNQPQHF; DNA: TGTGCCAGCGGGTGGACAGGGGGGAATCAGCCCCAGCATTTT
V: TRBV28; J: TRBJ2-5; D: NA; size: NA; CDR3: CASTPRYFPILETQYF; DNA: TGTGCCAGCACTCCTAGGTACTTCCCCATACTAGAGACCCAGTACTTC
V: TRBV13; J: TRBJ2-5; D: NA; size: NA; CDR3: CASSLRGTQETQYF; DNA: TGTGCCAGCAGCTTACGGGGGACCCAAGAGACCCAGTACTTC
V: TRBV5-6; J: TRBJ2-2; D: NA; size: once; CDR3: CASSLRYTGELFF; DNA: TGTGCCAGCAGCTTACGGTACACCGGGGAGCTGTTTTTT
V: TRBV19; J: TRBJ1-1; D: TRBD1; size: NA; CDR3: CASARGQGQEAFF; DNA: TGTGCCAGTGCGAGGGGACAGGGTCAAGAAGCTTTCTTT
V: TRBV18; J: TRBJ2-3; D: NA; size: once; CDR3: CASSPQALDSGSTDTQYF; DNA: TGTGCCAGCTCACCACAAGCGCTGGACAGTGGGAGCACAGATACGCAGTATTTT
V: TRBV7-9; J: TRBJ2-7; D: NA; size: NA; CDR3: CASSLALSSYEQYF; DNA: TGTGCCAGCAGCTTAGCATTGAGCTCCTACGAGCAGTACTTC
V: TRBV4-3; J: TRBJ2-1; D: TRBD2; size: NA; CDR3: CASSQVRFLAGRNEQFF; DNA: TGCGCCAGCAGCCAAGTACGGTTCCTAGCGGGAAGGAATGAGCAGTTCTTC
V: TRBV9; J: TRBJ2-3; D: TRBD1; size: once; CDR3: CASSVPSDRGFLTTDTQYF; DNA: TGTGCCAGCAGCGTACCTTCCGACAGGGGGTTTCTCACCACAGATACGCAGTATTTT
V: TRBV7-2; J: TRBJ2-3; D: TRBD2; size: NA; CDR3: CASSLVAGGSTDTQYF; DNA: TGTGCCAGCAGCTTAGTAGCGGGAGGGAGCACAGATACGCAGTATTTT